The present T cell receptor (beta chain) was sequenced within a study of blood T cell repertoires in COVID-19. About the research overall: Samples came from the United States, Italy and Spain, spanning acute and convalescent COVID-19.

This CDR3 has 13 amino acids. J gave up 4 bases and V 8 bases, and 6 bases lay outside the gene matches. CDR1 and CDR2 from the germline V gene are SGHTA and FQGNSA. This clone appeared a few times. Assay used: immunoSEQ multiplex PCR; TCRdb lists only in-frame clones, some missing. The sample includes about 270,000 clones, about 90% of them seen just once. The clonotype originates from a person aged 18 to 29 with COVID-19, enrolled during active disease. The sequenced material came from peripheral blood. The chain is built from TRBV7-2 and TRBJ2-7; 9 nucleotides match TRBD1. The CDR3 nucleotides read TGTGCCAGCTCCCGGGACAGGGTTTACGAGCAGTACTTC. Protein: CASSRDRVYEQYF.